Sequencing of this T cell receptor beta chain was carried out in a study of cytomegalovirus exposure and HLA in healthy donors. The PCR ran on 60 Vbeta and 13 Jbeta primers. Repertoires were generated with immunoSEQ multiplex PCR, while TCRdb's copy carries only in-frame clones and drops some. The sample contains about 120,000 clones, 81% of which appear only once. Germline CDR1 MRHNA, CDR2 SNTAGT. The trim removed 3 bases at V and 6 bases at J, leaving 4 bases unmatched. The CDR3 contains 15 residues. By share of the sample, this clone is medium-sized (0.01 to 0.1%). The chain carries TRBV6-4 and TRBJ2-1, with 11 bases matching TRBD2. The TCR originated in a woman aged 40 to 50 in good health and CMV-seronegative. The specimen was PBMCs. CDR3 coding DNA: TGTGCCAGCAGTGAAGGTAGCGGGGGGGCCAATGAGCAGTTCTTC. It codes for CASSEGSGGANEQFF.